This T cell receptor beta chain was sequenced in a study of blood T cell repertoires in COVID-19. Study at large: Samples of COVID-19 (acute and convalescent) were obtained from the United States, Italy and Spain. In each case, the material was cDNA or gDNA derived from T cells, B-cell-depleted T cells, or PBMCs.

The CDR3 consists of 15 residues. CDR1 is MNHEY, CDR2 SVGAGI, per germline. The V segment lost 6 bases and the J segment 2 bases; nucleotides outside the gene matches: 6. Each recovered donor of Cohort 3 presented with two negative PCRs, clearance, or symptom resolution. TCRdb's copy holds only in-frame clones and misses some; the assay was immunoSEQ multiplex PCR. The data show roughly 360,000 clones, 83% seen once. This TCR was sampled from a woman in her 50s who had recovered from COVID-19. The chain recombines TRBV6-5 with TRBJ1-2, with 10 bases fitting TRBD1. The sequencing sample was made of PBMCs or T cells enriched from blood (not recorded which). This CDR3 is CASRGQGNSNYGYTF. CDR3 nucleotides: TGTGCCAGCAGGGGACAGGGGAATTCCAACTATGGCTACACCTTC.